This is a list of T cell receptor beta chains from one sample in a study of OX40 agonist ivuxolimab in advanced cancers. TCRdb's table, derived via immunoSEQ multiplex PCR, lists solely in-frame clones and lacks some. The repertoire holds about 36,000 clones, approximately 79% seen once, with roughly 11% in the top ten. The sequenced sample was CD4+ or CD8+ T cells sorted from blood, obtained in a trial of the OX40 agonist ivuxolimab. These receptors all come from an adult with an advanced solid tumor such as melanoma, head and neck, liver or kidney cancer. The CDR3 runs from the conserved cysteine through the conserved F or W. The D gene is left open where the match is weak. Only part of the rows carry a size: once, few, many, or a class if the clone is expanded.

TRBJ1-3 | TRBV5-6 | . | . | CASSWGTGRSGNTIYF | TGTGCCAGCAGCTGGGGGACGGGGCGCTCTGGAAACACCATATATTTT
TRBJ2-5 | TRBV7-2 | . | . | CASSYSTGRKTQYF | TGTGCCAGCAGCTATTCGACAGGGAGGAAGACCCAGTACTTC
TRBJ2-1 | TRBV7-9 | . | TRBD2 | CASSLEISGGDNEQFF | TGTGCCAGCAGCTTAGAGATTAGCGGGGGAGACAATGAGCAGTTCTTC
TRBJ1-4 | TRBV4-1 | . | . | CASSQETYAGEKLFF | TGCGCCAGCAGCCAAGAGACGTACGCAGGGGAAAAACTGTTTTTT
TRBJ2-1 | TRBV6-6 | . | . | CASSYGSGRNEQFF | TGTGCCAGCAGTTACGGGTCGGGTAGGAATGAGCAGTTCTTC
TRBJ2-3 | TRBV7-8 | . | TRBD2 | CASSHSLHARSGDTDTQYF | TGTGCCAGCAGCCATTCCTTACATGCCCGTAGCGGGGACACAGATACGCAGTATTTT
TRBJ2-3 | TRBV19 | . | TRBD1 | CASSGTADTQYF | TGTGCCAGTAGTGGGACAGCAGATACGCAGTATTTT
TRBJ2-2 | TRBV6-5 | . | . | CASSPPDFPTGELFF | TGTGCCAGCAGTCCCCCGGACTTCCCCACCGGGGAGCTGTTTTTT
TRBJ2-3 | TRBV15 | . | TRBD1 | CATSRGTRDRRTDTQYF | TGTGCCACCAGCAGAGGTACCCGGGACAGACGCACAGATACGCAGTATTTT
TRBJ1-1 | TRBV6-1 | . | . | CASSHDNAEAFF | TGTGCCAGCAGCCATGACAACGCTGAAGCTTTCTTT
TRBJ1-1 | TRBV7-9 | medium-sized | . | CASLDIFAGTEAFF | TGTGCCAGCCTGGACATATTTGCTGGCACTGAAGCTTTCTTT
TRBJ2-7 | TRBV5-1 | . | TRBD1 | CASRLTGGAYEQYF | TGCGCCAGCAGATTGACAGGGGGGGCCTACGAGCAGTACTTC
TRBJ1-6 | TRBV2 | . | TRBD1 | CASSVQGAADNSPLHF | TGTGCCAGCAGTGTGCAGGGGGCGGCTGATAATTCACCCCTCCACTTT
TRBJ1-5 | TRBV5-6 | . | TRBD1 | CASSLRGQGRYQPQHF | TGTGCCAGCAGCTTGCGGGGACAGGGAAGGTATCAGCCCCAGCATTTT
TRBJ2-7 | TRBV27 | . | . | CASSLSFGVSSYEQYF | TGTGCCAGCAGTTTATCGTTCGGGGTTAGCTCCTACGAGCAGTACTTC
TRBJ1-5 | TRBV19 | . | TRBD1 | CASTPDRDQPQHF | TGTGCCAGTACCCCGGACAGGGATCAGCCCCAGCATTTT
TRBJ2-2 | TRBV11-3 | . | . | CASSFSSGELFF | TGTGCCAGCAGCTTTTCGTCCGGGGAGCTGTTTTTT
TRBJ1-1 | TRBV7-9 | . | . | CASSTRTPNTEAFF | TGTGCCAGCAGCACAAGGACACCGAACACTGAAGCTTTCTTT
TRBJ1-4 | TRBV4-2 | once | . | CASSQTADEREKLFF | TGTGCCAGCAGCCAAACGGCGGACGAAAGGGAAAAACTGTTTTTT